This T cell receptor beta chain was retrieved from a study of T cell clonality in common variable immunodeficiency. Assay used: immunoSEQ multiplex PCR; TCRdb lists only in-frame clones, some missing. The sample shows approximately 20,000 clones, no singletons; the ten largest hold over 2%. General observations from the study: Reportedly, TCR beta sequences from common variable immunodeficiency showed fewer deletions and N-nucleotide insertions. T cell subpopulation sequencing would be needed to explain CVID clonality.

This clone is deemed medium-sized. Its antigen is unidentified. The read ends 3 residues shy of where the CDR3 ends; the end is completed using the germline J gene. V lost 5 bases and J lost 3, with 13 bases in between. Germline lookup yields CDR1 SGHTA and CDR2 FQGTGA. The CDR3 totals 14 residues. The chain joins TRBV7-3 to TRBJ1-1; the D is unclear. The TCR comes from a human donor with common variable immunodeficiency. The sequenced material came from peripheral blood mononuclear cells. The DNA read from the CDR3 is TGTGCCAGCAGCCAACCGGGGAGGGACACTGAA. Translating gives CASSQPGRDTE. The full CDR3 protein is CASSQPGRDTEAFF.